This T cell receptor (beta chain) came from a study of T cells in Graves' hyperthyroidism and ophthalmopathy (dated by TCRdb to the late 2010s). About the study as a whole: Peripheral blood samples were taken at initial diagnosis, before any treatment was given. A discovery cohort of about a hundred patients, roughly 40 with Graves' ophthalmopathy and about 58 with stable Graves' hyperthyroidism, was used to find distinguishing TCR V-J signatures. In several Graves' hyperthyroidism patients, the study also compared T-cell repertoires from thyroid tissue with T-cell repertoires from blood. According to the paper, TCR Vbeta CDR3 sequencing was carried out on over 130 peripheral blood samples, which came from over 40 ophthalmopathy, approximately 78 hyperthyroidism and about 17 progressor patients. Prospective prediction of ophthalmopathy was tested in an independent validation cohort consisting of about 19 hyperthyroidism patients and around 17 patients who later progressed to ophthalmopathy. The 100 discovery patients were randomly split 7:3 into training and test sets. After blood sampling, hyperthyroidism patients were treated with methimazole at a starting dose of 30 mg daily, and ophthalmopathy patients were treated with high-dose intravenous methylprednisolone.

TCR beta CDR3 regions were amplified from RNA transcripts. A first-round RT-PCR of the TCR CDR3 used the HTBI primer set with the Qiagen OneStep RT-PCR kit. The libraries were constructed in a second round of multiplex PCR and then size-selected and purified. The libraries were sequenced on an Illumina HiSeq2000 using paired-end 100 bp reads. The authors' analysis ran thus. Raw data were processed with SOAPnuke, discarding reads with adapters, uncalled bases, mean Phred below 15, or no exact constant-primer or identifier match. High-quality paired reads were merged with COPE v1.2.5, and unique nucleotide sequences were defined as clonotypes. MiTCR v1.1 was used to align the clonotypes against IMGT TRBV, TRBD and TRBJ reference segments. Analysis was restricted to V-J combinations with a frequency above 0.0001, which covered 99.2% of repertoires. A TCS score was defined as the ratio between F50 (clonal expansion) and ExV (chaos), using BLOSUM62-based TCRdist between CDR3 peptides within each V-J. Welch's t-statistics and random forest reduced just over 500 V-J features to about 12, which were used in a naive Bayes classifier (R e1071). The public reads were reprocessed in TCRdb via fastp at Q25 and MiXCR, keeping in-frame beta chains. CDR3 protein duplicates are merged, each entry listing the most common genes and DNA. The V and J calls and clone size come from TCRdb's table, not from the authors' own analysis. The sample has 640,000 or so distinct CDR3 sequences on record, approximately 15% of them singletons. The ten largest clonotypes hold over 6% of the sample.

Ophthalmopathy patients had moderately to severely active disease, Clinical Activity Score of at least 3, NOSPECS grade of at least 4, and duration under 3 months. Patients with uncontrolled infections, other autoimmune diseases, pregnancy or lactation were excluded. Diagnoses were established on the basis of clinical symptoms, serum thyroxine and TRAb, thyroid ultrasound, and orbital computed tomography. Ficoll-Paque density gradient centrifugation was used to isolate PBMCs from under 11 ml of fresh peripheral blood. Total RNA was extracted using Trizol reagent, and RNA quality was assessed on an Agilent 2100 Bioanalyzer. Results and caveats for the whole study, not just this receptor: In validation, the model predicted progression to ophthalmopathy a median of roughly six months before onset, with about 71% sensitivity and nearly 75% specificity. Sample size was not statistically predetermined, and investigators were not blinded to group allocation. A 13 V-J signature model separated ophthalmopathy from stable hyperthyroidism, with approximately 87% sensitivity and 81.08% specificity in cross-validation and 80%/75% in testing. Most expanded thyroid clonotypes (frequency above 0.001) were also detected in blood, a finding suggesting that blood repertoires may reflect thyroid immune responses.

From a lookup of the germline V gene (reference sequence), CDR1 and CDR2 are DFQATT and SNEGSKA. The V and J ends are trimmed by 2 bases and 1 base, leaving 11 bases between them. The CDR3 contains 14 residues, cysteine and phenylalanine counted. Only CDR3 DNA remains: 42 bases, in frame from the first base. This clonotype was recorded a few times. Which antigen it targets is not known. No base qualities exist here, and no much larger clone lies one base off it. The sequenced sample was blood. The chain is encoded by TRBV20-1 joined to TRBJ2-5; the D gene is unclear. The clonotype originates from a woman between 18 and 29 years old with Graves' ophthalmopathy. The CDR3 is CSARRPPIQETQYF. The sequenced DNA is TGCAGTGCTAGACGGCCTCCAATCCAAGAGACCCAGTACTTC.